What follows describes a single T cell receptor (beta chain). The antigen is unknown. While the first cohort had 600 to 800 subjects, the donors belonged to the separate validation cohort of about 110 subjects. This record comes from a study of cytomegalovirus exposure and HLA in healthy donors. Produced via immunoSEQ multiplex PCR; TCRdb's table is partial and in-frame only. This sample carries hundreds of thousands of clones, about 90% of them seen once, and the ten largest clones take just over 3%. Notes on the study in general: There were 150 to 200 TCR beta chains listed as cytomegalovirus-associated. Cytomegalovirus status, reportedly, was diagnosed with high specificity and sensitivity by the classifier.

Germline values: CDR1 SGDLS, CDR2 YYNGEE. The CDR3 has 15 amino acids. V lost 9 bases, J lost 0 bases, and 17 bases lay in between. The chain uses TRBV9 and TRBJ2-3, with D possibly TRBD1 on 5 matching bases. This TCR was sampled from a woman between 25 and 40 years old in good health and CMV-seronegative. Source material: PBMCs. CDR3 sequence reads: CATTQGGASTDTQYF. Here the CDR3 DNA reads TGTGCCACCACCCAGGGTGGAGCTAGCACAGATACGCAGTATTTT.